This entry concerns a single T cell receptor beta chain. Its antigen remains unknown. One heparinised draw of blood, averaging roughly 110 mL, came from each donor. This sample was taken from a study of beta chain features in type 1 diabetes. The wider study: When patients were set against healthy donors, age, gender and cell yields were similar. General study points: A closer apparent resemblance between naive, central memory and Treg TCRB repertoires was seen in patients than in healthy donors. Lower insertion and higher deletion counts appeared at VDJ junctions in type 1 diabetes patients.

The entirety of the isolated RNA underwent reverse transcription, so expressed TCRB transcripts were sequenced. Sequenced by immunoSEQ multiplex PCR; TCRdb stores in-frame clones only, minus some. The profile covers about 370,000 clones, with less than 15% appearing a single time and around 0.02% taken by the ten largest. With 6 bases removed from V and 4 bases from J, the gap between germline ends came to 10 bases. CDR3 length: 12 residues. Per germline, CDR1 SNHLY and CDR2 FYNNEI. The sequence derives from a woman under 30 in good health. Sample: naive CD4+ T cells from blood. The gene calls are TRBV2 and TRBJ2-7, with D possibly being TRBD1 (5 bases). CDR3 in amino acids: CASRGVGYEQYF. The CDR3 coding sequence is TGTGCCAGCAGAGGGGTCGGGTACGAGCAGTACTTC.